This section outlines one TCR beta chain sequence together with its context. Repertoires were generated with immunoSEQ multiplex PCR, while TCRdb's copy carries only in-frame clones and drops some. The sample carries roughly 230,000 clones, roughly 85% recorded once. The sample comes from a study of blood T cell repertoires in COVID-19. As for the study in general: Sources were T cells, B-cell-depleted T cells, or PBMCs; the material itself was cDNA or gDNA.

CDR3 size: 15 residues. The germline V gene has CDR1 SGHTA and CDR2 FQGTGA. Deletions cut 3 bases from V and 0 bases from J, with 8 bases between. This clonotype was obtained from a man in his fifties with COVID-19, enrolled during active disease. Sequences were obtained from peripheral blood. The V call is TRBV7-3, the J call TRBJ2-2; a weak D match, TRBD2 (6 bases). This chain's CDR3 is CASSLGGANTGELFF. The CDR3 nucleotides are TGTGCCAGCAGCTTGGGCGGGGCGAACACCGGGGAGCTGTTTTTT.